This record covers a single TCR beta chain. This sample was taken from a study of blood T cell repertoires in COVID-19. Study overall: Samples of COVID-19 (acute and convalescent) were obtained from the United States, Italy and Spain. Sources were T cells, B-cell-depleted T cells, or PBMCs; the material itself was cDNA or gDNA.

Original processing notes: From reference gene primer amplification, estimates of nucleated cell counts were derived. The protocol was immunoSEQ multiplex PCR, while the TCRdb copy is restricted to in-frame clones and leaves out a portion. V, J and clone size are those of that table, while D and trimming were read from the DNA. The sample has under 140,000 clones; over 65% are singletons. Germline V gives CDR1 MNHEY, CDR2 SMNVEV (reference sequence). This CDR3 comprises 17 residues. After removal of 2 bases from V and 4 bases from J, the junction contained 11 bases not matched to a gene. This sequence joins TRBV27 and TRBJ2-1; 7 nucleotides line up with TRBD2. The source is a woman aged 80 or over with acute or convalescent COVID-19. Sequencing input: peripheral blood. The CDR3 bases are TGTGCCAGCAGTTTAGAGTGGCGGGGGACCCTATACAATGAGCAGTTCTTC. As protein: CASSLEWRGTLYNEQFF.